The 8 T cell receptor beta chains below were found in one sample sequenced in a study of blood T cell repertoires in COVID-19 (dated by TCRdb to 2018 to 2020). Library preparation employed the immunoSEQ multiplex PCR assay. The table was pulled from immuneACCESS by TCRdb, which kept in-frame rearrangements only. Such tables lose some clones; where checked, under half of the loss comes from unresolved V genes, and the rest has no known cause. Recorded for this sample are roughly 250,000 clones; 65% to 90% of them occurred a single time. The biggest ten clones account for about 8% of the sample. Specimen: peripheral blood. These receptors came from a woman in her forties or fifties with acute or convalescent COVID-19.

V usage is TRBV2 and J usage is TRBJ2-7; 7 bases are shared with TRBD1. Germline V CDR1 and CDR2: SNHLY, FYNNEI. The CDR3 spans 14 residues. With 4 bases clipped from V and 0 bases from J, the junction kept 3 bases outside the gene matches. The DNA for the CDR3 is TGTGCCAGCAGTGTAGCAGGGGGCTCCTACGAGCAGTACTTC. Translating gives CASSVAGGSYEQYF.

The chain combines TRBV5-4 with TRBJ2-3; TRBD2 agrees at 7 bases. There are 15 residues in the CDR3. The V gene's germline CDR1 is SGHNT and CDR2 YYREEE (reference sequence). Germline trimming cut 2 bases from V and 3 bases from J; bases unmatched to any gene: 6. The CDR3, as DNA: TGTGCCAGCAGCTTATCTCTAGCGGTTACAGATACGCAGTATTTT. Translation gives CASSLSLAVTDTQYF.

CDR3 amino acids: CASSSRGQKSYEQYF. The CDR3 DNA reads TGTGCCAGCAGCTCCCGGGGACAGAAGTCTTACGAGCAGTACTTC. The chain carries TRBV7-8 and TRBJ2-7, with 7 bases identical to TRBD1. V trimming: 4 bases; J trimming: 4 bases; junction bases outside the gene matches: 10. This CDR3 spans 15 amino acids. Germline CDR1 and CDR2: SGHVS and FQNEAQ. Using reference TRBV7-8 and TRBJ2-7 for the parts outside the CDR3, the full variable domain is GAGVSQSPRYKVAKRGQDVALRCDPISGHVSLFWYQQALGQGPEFLTYFQNEAQLDKSGLPSDRFFAERPEGSVSTLKIQRTQQEDSAVYLCASSSRGQKSYEQYFGPGTRLTVT.

V gene TRBV19 combines with J gene TRBJ2-1; possible D gene TRBD2, 5 bases. Germline V lookup: CDR1 LNHDA, CDR2 SQIVND (reference sequence). The CDR3 loop spans 13 amino acids. V dropped 10 bases and J dropped 4 bases, with 14 bases sitting between them. CDR3 sequence (DNA): TGTGCCACCGGGAATTTCTATTACAATGAGCAGTTCTTC. As protein: CATGNFYYNEQFF.

The chain joins TRBV7-9 to TRBJ2-2, with D perhaps matching TRBD1 (7 bases). CDR3 length: 13 residues. CDR1 and CDR2 from the germline V gene are SEHNR and FQNEAQ (reference sequence). V lost 10 bases and J 7 bases, leaving 16 bases between the germline ends. The CDR3 DNA sequence: TGTGCCATTCGGAGGGGGCGGAGCGGGGAGCTGTTTTTT. Its translation: CAIRRGRSGELFF.

V gene TRBV5-1 combines with J gene TRBJ2-1; D is ambiguous. Trimming removed 6 bases from V and 4 bases from J, with 5 bases in between. Germline assignment: CDR1 SGHRS and CDR2 YFSETQ. The CDR3 contains 11 residues. The CDR3 nucleotides are TGCGCCAGCATGCAGTACAATGAGCAGTTCTTC. It is translated as CASMQYNEQFF.

The chain is built from TRBV27 and TRBJ1-2, with 7 bases aligning to TRBD1. The CDR3 sequence is 14 residues long. Looked up from germline, CDR1 is MNHEY and CDR2 is SMNVEV (reference sequence). The junction had 9 bases not matched to a gene; V was cut back by 5 bases and J by 6 bases. CDR3 sequence (DNA): TGTGCCAGCAGTCACCATCGGGACAGACATGGCTACACCTTC. Encoded protein: CASSHHRDRHGYTF.

The chain employs TRBV19 and TRBJ2-3, with D possibly TRBD1 on 5 matching bases. From germline, CDR1 is LNHDA and CDR2 SQIVND (reference sequence). The CDR3 is 12 amino acids. The CDR3 protein is CGSQGLTDTQYF. CDR3 DNA sequence: TGTGGGAGCCAGGGTCTCACAGATACGCAGTATTTT.